The table lists the clone carrying this T cell receptor (beta chain) with a few counts. Trimming removed 4 bases at V and 4 bases at J, with 14 bases between. CDR3 length: 14 amino acids. The germline CDR1 and CDR2 sequences are SGHRS and YFSETQ. Treatment indicated: oral pan-JAK inhibitor, 5-10 mg twice daily. Sequencing relied on a cDNA template that was reverse transcribed from extracted RNA. Clones were sequenced by immunoSEQ multiplex PCR, and TCRdb holds only the in-frame ones, with some missing. This sample has 250,000 to 300,000 clones; roughly 64% occur once, and the top ten carry around 1.8%. The sample is drawn from a study of CD8+ T cells in alopecia areata. As for the study in general: Severity scores in treated patients reflected the percentage of scalp affected.

The receptor was isolated from a human donor with alopecia areata. This sample comprised CD4+ T cells sorted from blood, obtained at week 24, from a patient treated with tofacitinib. The genes are TRBV5-1 and TRBJ1-1; D unresolved. The CDR3 spells CASSTSAARTEAFF. As DNA, the CDR3 is TGCGCCAGCAGCACATCGGCAGCCCGCACTGAAGCTTTCTTT.